This TCR beta chain was retrieved from a study of T cells expressing NK-cell markers. Study in general: Sorted CD3+CD56-NKG2C+, CD3+CD56+NKG2C- and CD3+CD56+NKG2C+ T cells were the source of the TCR beta repertoires. The sequencing cohort of eight donors included seven HCMV-seropositive individuals and one seronegative individual.

Using the 5' RACE reads, TCRdb records one entry per CDR3 protein without DNA. Its listing shows just under 150,000 distinct CDR3 sequences. From germline, CDR1 is MNHEY and CDR2 SVGEGT. The CDR3 totals 16 residues. The study, taken as a whole, reports: In more than 5 donors, dominant CD3+CD56+NKG2C+ clonotypes ranked among the top 10 CD8+ clonotypes. Whether expanded NKG2C+ T cell clones recognized HCMV stayed uncertain.

With regard to this clonotype: As yet, its antigen is unknown.

The V and J genes are TRBV6-2 or TRBV6-3 and TRBJ2-1; with no DNA, the TCRdb D assignment of TRBD2 cannot be verified. This clonotype was obtained from a man aged 18 to 29 in good health. The sequenced sample consisted of blood T cells: a sorted CD56 or NKG2C T cell subset, CD4+ or CD8+ T cells, or bulk PBMC T cells (not recorded which). The CDR3 region is CASSQGGLAGHNEQFF.